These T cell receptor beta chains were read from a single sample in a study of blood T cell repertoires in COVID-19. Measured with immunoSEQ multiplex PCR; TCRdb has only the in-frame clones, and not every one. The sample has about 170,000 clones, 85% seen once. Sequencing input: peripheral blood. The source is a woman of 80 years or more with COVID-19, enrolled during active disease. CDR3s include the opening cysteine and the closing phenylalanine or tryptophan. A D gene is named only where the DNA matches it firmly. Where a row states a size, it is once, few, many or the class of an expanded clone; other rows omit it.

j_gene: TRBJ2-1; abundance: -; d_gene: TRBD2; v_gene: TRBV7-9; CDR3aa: CASSLLGTSGFNEQFF; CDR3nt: TGTGCCAGCAGCTTATTAGGGACTAGCGGGTTCAATGAGCAGTTCTTC
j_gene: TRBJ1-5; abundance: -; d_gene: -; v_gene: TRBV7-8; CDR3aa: CASSLKEGHQPQHF; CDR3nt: TGTGCCAGCAGCTTAAAGGAGGGCCATCAGCCCCAGCATTTT
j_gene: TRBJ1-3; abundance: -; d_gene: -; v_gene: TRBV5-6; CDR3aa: CASSLGPPLVGGGNTIYF; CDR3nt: TGTGCCAGCAGCTTGGGACCCCCCCTTGTTGGGGGCGGAAACACCATATATTTT
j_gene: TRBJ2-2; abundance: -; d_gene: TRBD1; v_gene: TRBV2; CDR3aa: CASSSGGTGELFF; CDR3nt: TGTGCCAGCAGTTCAGGGGGAACCGGGGAGCTGTTTTTT
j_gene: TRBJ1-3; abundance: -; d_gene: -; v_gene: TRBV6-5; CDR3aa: CASSYYSRGGGNTIYF; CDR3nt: TGTGCCAGCAGTTACTACTCTCGGGGGGGAGGAAACACCATATATTTT
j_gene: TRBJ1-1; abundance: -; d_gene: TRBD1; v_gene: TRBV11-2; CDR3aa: CASSQTGGNTEAFF; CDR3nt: TGTGCCAGCAGCCAGACAGGGGGGAACACTGAAGCTTTCTTT
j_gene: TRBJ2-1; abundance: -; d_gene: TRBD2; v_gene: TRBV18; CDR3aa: CASSPSRLAGPYNEQFF; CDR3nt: TGTGCCAGCTCACCCTCCCGGCTAGCGGGTCCATACAATGAGCAGTTCTTC
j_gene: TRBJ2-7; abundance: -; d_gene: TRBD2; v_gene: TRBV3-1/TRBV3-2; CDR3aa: CASSPLRSGGTYEQYF; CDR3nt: TGTGCCAGCAGCCCCCTCCGTAGCGGGGGCACCTACGAGCAGTACTTC
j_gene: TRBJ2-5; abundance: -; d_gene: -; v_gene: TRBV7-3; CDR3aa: CASSLNREETQYF; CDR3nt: TGTGCCAGCAGCTTAAACAGAGAAGAGACCCAGTACTTC
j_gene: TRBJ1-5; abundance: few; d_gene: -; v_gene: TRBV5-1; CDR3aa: CASSLELGANQPQHF; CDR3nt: TGCGCCAGCAGCTTGGAGCTTGGGGCTAATCAGCCCCAGCATTTT
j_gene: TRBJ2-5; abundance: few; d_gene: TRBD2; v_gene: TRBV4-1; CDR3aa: CASSPIGASGVGDQETQYF; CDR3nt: TGCGCCAGCAGCCCGATTGGGGCTAGCGGGGTGGGGGACCAAGAGACCCAGTACTTC
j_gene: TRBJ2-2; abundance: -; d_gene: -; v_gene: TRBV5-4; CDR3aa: CASSPSGSNTGELFF; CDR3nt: TGTGCCAGCAGCCCAAGCGGGTCGAACACCGGGGAGCTGTTTTTT
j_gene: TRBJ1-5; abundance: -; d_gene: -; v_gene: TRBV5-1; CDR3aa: CASSLGPNQPQHF; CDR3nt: TGCGCCAGCAGCTTGGGGCCTAATCAGCCCCAGCATTTT
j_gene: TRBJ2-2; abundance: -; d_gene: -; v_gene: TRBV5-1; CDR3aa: CASSQNTGELFF; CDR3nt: TGCGCCAGCAGCCAGAACACCGGGGAGCTGTTTTTT
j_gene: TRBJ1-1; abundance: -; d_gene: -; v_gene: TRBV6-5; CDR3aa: CASSYSLRTEAFF; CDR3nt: TGTGCCAGCAGTTACTCCTTGCGCACTGAAGCTTTCTTT
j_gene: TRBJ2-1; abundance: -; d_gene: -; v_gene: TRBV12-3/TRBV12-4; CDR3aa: CASSYRGLPGQFF; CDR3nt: TGTGCCAGCAGCTATCGGGGTCTTCCGGGGCAGTTCTTC
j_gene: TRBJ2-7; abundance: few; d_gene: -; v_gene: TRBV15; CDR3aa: CATSRVPPYEQYF; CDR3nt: TGTGCCACCAGCAGAGTTCCTCCCTACGAGCAGTACTTC
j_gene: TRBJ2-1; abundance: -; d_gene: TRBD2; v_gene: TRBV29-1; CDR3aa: CSVRGRSSYNEQFF; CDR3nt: TGCAGCGTGCGGGGGAGGAGCTCCTACAATGAGCAGTTCTTC
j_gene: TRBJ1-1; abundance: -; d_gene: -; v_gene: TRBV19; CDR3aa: CASRSGEAFF; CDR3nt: TGTGCCAGTAGATCCGGGGAAGCTTTCTTT
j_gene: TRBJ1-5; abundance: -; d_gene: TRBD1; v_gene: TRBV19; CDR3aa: CASTLTGTLHNQPQHF; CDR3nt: TGTGCCAGTACCCTGACAGGGACCCTCCACAATCAGCCCCAGCATTTT
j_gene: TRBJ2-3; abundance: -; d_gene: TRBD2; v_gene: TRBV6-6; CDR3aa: CASSYTLAGGTDTQYF; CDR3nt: TGTGCCAGCAGTTACACGTTAGCGGGAGGCACAGATACGCAGTATTTT
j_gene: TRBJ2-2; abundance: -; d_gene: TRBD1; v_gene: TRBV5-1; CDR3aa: CASSPGQGASTGELFF; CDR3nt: TGCGCCAGCAGCCCGGGGCAGGGGGCGTCTACCGGGGAGCTGTTTTTT
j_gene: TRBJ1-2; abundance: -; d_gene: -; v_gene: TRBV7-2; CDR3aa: CASSTFGGNYGYTF; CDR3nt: TGTGCCAGCAGCACATTCGGGGGTAACTATGGCTACACCTTC
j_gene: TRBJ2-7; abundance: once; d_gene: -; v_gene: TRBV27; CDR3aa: CASSLYEVRGQALKHF; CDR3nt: TGTGCCAGCAGTTTATACGAAGTCCGCGGACAAGCCCTAAAGCACTTC
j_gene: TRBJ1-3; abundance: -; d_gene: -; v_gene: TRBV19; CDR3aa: CASNEGRGNTIYF; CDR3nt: TGTGCCAGTAACGAAGGGAGAGGAAACACCATATATTTT
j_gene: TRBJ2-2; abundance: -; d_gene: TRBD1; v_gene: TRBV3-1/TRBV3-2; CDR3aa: CASNPGQGENTGELFF; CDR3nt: TGTGCCAGCAATCCGGGACAGGGGGAGAACACCGGGGAGCTGTTTTTT
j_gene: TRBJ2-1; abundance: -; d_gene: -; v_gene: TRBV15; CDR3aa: CATSVELGEQFF; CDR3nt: TGTGCCACCAGCGTTGAGCTCGGTGAGCAGTTCTTC
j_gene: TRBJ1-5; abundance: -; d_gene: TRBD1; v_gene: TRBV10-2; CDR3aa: CASGRTGDSNQPQHF; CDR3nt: TGCGCCAGCGGAAGGACAGGGGATAGCAATCAGCCCCAGCATTTT
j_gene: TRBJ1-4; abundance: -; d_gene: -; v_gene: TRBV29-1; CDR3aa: CSVEQGREKLFF; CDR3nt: TGCAGCGTTGAACAGGGGCGAGAAAAACTGTTTTTT
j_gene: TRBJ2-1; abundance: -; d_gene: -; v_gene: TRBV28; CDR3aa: CASSPPWTTHGGEQFF; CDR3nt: TGTGCCAGCAGTCCCCCGTGGACTACACATGGGGGTGAGCAGTTCTTC
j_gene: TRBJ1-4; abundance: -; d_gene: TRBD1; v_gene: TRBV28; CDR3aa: CASSFQPGQGSAHNEKLFF; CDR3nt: TGTGCCAGCAGTTTCCAGCCGGGACAGGGATCTGCCCATAATGAAAAACTGTTTTTT
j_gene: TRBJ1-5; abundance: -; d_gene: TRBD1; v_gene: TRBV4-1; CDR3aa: CASSHPGQGSNQPQHF; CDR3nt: TGCGCCAGCAGCCACCCGGGACAGGGGTCAAATCAGCCCCAGCATTTT
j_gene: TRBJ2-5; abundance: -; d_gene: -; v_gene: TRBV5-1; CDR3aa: CASSLAGVAVETQYF; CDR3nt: TGCGCCAGCAGCTTGGCGGGGGTGGCAGTAGAGACCCAGTACTTC
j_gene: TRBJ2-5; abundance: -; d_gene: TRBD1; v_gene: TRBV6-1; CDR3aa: CASSEDRGLLETQYF; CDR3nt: TGTGCCAGCAGTGAGGACAGGGGCCTTTTGGAGACCCAGTACTTC
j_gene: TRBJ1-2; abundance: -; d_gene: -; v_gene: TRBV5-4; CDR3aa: CASSLEDSSYGYTF; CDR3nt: TGTGCCAGCAGCTTGGAGGACAGCTCCTATGGCTACACCTTC
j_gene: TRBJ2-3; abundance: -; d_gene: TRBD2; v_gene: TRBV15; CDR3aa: CATSTRGGGPTDTQYF; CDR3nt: TGTGCCACCAGCACTCGGGGGGGCGGGCCCACAGATACGCAGTATTTT
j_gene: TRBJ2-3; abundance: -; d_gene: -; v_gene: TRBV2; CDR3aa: CASSEYRDHTQYF; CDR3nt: TGTGCCAGCAGTGAGTACAGGGACCATACGCAGTATTTT
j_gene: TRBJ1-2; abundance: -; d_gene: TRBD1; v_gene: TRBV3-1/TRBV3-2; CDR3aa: CASHQGGYYGYTF; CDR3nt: TGTGCCAGCCACCAGGGGGGCTACTATGGCTACACCTTC
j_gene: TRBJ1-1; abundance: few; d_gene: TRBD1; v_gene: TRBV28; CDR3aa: CASSSPPGGRGRNTEAFF; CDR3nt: TGTGCCAGCAGTTCCCCCCCGGGTGGCAGGGGGAGGAACACTGAAGCTTTCTTT
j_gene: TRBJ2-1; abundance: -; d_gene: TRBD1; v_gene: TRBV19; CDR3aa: CASSIVGTGGNEQFF; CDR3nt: TGTGCCAGTAGTATAGTGGGGACAGGGGGCAATGAGCAGTTCTTC